The 14 T cell receptor beta chains below come from one sample, sequenced in a study of blood T cell repertoires in COVID-19. The table came from immunoSEQ multiplex PCR; TCRdb's copy has only in-frame clones and leaves some out. This repertoire shows under 350,000 clones, 80% to 90% found once; its top ten account for roughly 10%. Sequencing input: peripheral blood. These receptors originate from a woman aged 45-65 years who had recovered from COVID-19.

V gene TRBV7-3 combines with J gene TRBJ2-2, with D possibly being TRBD1 (5 bases). V was shortened by 5 bases and J by 2 bases, with 12 bases between the two germline ends. The CDR3 has 15 residues. The germline V gene has CDR1 SGHTA and CDR2 FQGTGA. The CDR3 DNA sequence: TGTGCCAGCAGCCCCCCCACAGGAAACACCGGGGAGCTGTTTTTT. Translated: CASSPPTGNTGELFF.

V usage is TRBV2 and J usage is TRBJ1-4; unclear D gene. From germline, CDR1 is SNHLY and CDR2 FYNNEI. This CDR3 has 13 amino acids. V lost 4 bases, J lost 9 bases, and 12 bases lay in between. CDR3 DNA: TGTGCCAGCAGTGCCGGACTACAGCAAAAACTGTTTTTT. Translated, it gives CASSAGLQQKLFF.

The V and J genes are TRBV6-5 and TRBJ1-4; D uncertain. This CDR3 has 15 amino acids. V lost 6 bases and J lost 4, with 15 bases in between. The V gene's germline CDR1 is MNHEY and CDR2 SVGAGI. CDR3 DNA: TGTGCCAGCAGCGCTGGAGGAGGTATTAATGAAAAACTGTTTTTT. Its translation is CASSAGGGINEKLFF.

The V call is TRBV28, the J call TRBJ1-6, with 9 bases lining up with TRBD1. Germline loops: CDR1 MDHEN, CDR2 SYDVKM. The CDR3 has 13 residues. Trimming at V came to 9 bases and at J to 7 bases, leaving 4 bases not matched to a gene. As DNA, the CDR3 is TGTGCCAGTGGGACAGGGCTGAATTCACCCCTCCACTTT. The encoded protein is CASGTGLNSPLHF.

This chain links TRBV5-1 with TRBJ2-1, with 7 bases fitting TRBD1. CDR1 and CDR2 (germline): SGHRS, YFSETQ. The length of the CDR3 is 15 residues. Trimming removed 7 bases from V and 1 base from J; junction bases left unmatched: 8. The CDR3 nucleotides read TGCGCCAGCCTACAGGGGATTGGGTCCTACAATGAGCAGTTCTTC. The encoded protein is CASLQGIGSYNEQFF.

The chain uses TRBV2 and TRBJ2-3; possible D gene TRBD1, 6 bases. The ends were cut back, 1 base at V and 0 bases at J, with 11 bases in the middle. The CDR3 consists of 16 residues. Germline V CDR1 and CDR2: SNHLY, FYNNEI. CDR3 protein: CASSEEGQTSTDTQYF. CDR3 DNA sequence: TGTGCCAGCAGTGAAGAAGGACAGACTAGCACAGATACGCAGTATTTT. Combining the CDR3 with reference TRBV2 and TRBJ2-3 gives the whole variable domain EPEVTQTPSHQVTQMGQEVILRCVPISNHLYFYWYRQILGQKVEFLVSFYNNEISEKSEIFDDQFSVERPDGSNFTLKIRSTKLEDSAMYFCASSEEGQTSTDTQYFGPGTRLTVL.

This chain joins TRBV5-6 and TRBJ2-5; D possibly corresponds to TRBD1 (5 bases). The length of the CDR3 is 16 residues. Germline V gene sequence: CDR1 SGHDT, CDR2 YYEEEE. The V end was cut by 2 bases, the J end by 4 bases, with 18 bases between. CDR3 protein: CASSFKRYYGAETQYF. The CDR3 DNA reads TGTGCCAGCAGCTTTAAACGCTACTATGGGGCAGAGACCCAGTACTTC.

This clone was detected only a few times. V is TRBV4-3 and J is TRBJ1-1, with D possibly TRBD1 on 6 matching bases. The V gene's germline CDR1 is LGHNA and CDR2 YSLEER. The CDR3 length is 18 residues. Deletions cut 3 bases from V and 0 bases from J, with 20 bases between. The CDR3 protein is CASSHLRVAGGLNTEAFF. The CDR3 bases are TGCGCCAGCAGCCATCTCCGTGTCGCGGGGGGGCTGAACACTGAAGCTTTCTTT.

The gene calls are TRBV25-1 and TRBJ1-2; 9 nucleotides agree with TRBD1. V shed 1 base and J 8 bases; nucleotides not matched to a gene: 11. From germline, CDR1 is MGHDK and CDR2 SYGVNS. The CDR3 sequence is 16 residues long. Written as DNA, the CDR3 is TGTGCCAGCAGTGAATCAGGGGACAGGGTTTCAAGCGGCTACACCTTC. Its translation is CASSESGDRVSSGYTF.

The chain has TRBV18 and TRBJ2-1, with D uncertain. With 2 bases removed from V and 8 bases from J, the gap between germline ends came to 7 bases. Germline V CDR1 and CDR2: KGHSH, LQKENI. The CDR3 has 12 amino acids. CDR3 protein: CASSPKRHEQFF. The CDR3 coding sequence is TGTGCCAGCTCACCAAAGCGCCATGAGCAGTTCTTC.

The chain couples TRBV9 to TRBJ1-2; perhaps TRBD1 as D (5 bases). The CDR3 extends over 15 amino acids. From germline, CDR1 is SGDLS and CDR2 YYNGEE. V was pared by 4 bases and J by 1 base, with 14 bases between. The CDR3 DNA follows: TGTGCCAGCAGCCCCCAAGGGGCGGATAACTATGGCTACACCTTC. Its translation is CASSPQGADNYGYTF.

The V and J genes are TRBV6-6 and TRBJ2-1; 14 bases are shared with TRBD2. Germline CDR1 is MNHNY and CDR2 is SVGAGI (reference sequence). J was trimmed by 5 bases and V by 5 bases; bases with no gene match: 11. This CDR3 spans 18 amino acids. This CDR3 reads CASSHAGLAGEGNNEQFF. Here the CDR3 DNA reads TGTGCCAGCAGTCACGCGGGACTAGCGGGAGAAGGAAACAATGAGCAGTTCTTC.

In its sample, this clone was seen once. The chain carries TRBV28 and TRBJ1-6; unclear D gene. Per germline, CDR1 MDHEN and CDR2 SYDVKM. The CDR3 has 15 amino acids. V shed 1 base and J shed 9 bases, with 13 bases lying between them. CDR3 region: CASSLSGEYGSPLHF. The CDR3 region has the DNA TGTGCCAGCAGTTTATCCGGGGAGTACGGTTCACCCCTCCACTTT.

The rearrangement uses TRBV12-3 or TRBV12-4 and TRBJ1-2, with 9 bases matching TRBD1. The CDR3 consists of 13 residues. The V segment lost 5 bases and the J segment 7 bases; nucleotides outside the gene matches: 5. This CDR3 reads CASSEGQGLGYTF. Written as DNA, the CDR3 is TGTGCCAGCAGTGAGGGACAGGGCCTTGGCTACACCTTC.